This T cell receptor beta chain derives from a study of T cell changes during pregnancy in multiple sclerosis. This clone appeared once. Germline V lookup: CDR1 MRHNA, CDR2 SNTAGT. J lost 1 base, V lost 4 bases, and 4 bases had no gene match. The CDR3 is 15 amino acids. Generated by immunoSEQ multiplex PCR, the TCRdb table keeps only in-frame clones and is missing some. The sample shows about 76,000 clones, roughly 94% of them seen only once. The chain employs TRBV6-4 and TRBJ2-3; 8 nucleotides line up with TRBD2. This receptor was obtained from a female donor with multiple sclerosis, enrolled in a pregnancy study. Sequences were derived from peripheral blood, sampled in the third trimester of pregnancy. In DNA, the CDR3 is TGTGCCAGCAGTGGTAGCGGGGATGGCACAGATACGCAGTATTTT. Encoded protein: CASSGSGDGTDTQYF.